This TCR beta chain originates from a study of T cell responses to AZD1222 COVID-19 vaccine. Findings and limits, study-wide: Baseline serology detected seropositivity in only six or seven AZD1222 recipients. It was only after the peak T cell response that any repertoires were sampled. Donor demographics were predominantly white British with a female majority; clonal diversity may be underestimated. Across spike, vaccine-associated CD4 TCRs were found, dominant at 160-218 and 743-854.

The repertoire was sequenced with immunoSEQ multiplex PCR; TCRdb's copy has only in-frame clones and lacks some. The data contain around 170,000 clones, 90% of them singletons. Note on this clone: Its specificity is not known.

CDR3 length equals 13 residues. The V end lost 2 bases, the J end lost 9 bases, and 8 bases lay between the germline ends. Sample: peripheral blood, taken on day 0 of AZD1222 vaccination. The J gene is TRBJ1-6, the V gene TRBV12-3 or TRBV12-4; the D gene is possibly TRBD1 (6 bases). The clonotype was recovered from an adult in good health. In DNA form, the CDR3 reads TGTGCCAGCAGTTTACAGGGGTCTTCACCCCTCCACTTT. Translating it yields CASSLQGSSPLHF.